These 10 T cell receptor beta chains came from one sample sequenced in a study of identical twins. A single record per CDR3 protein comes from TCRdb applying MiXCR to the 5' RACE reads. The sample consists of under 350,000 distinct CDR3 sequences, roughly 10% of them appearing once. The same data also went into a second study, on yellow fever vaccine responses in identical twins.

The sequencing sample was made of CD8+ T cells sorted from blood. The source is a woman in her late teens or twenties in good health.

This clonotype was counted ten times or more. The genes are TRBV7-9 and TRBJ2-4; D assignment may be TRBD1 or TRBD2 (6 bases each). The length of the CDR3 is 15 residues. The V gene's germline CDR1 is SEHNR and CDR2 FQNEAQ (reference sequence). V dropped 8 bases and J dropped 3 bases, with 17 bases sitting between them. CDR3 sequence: CASRSGGYDKNIQYF. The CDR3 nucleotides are TGTGCCAGCCGCTCCGGGGGCTATGACAAAAACATTCAGTACTTC.

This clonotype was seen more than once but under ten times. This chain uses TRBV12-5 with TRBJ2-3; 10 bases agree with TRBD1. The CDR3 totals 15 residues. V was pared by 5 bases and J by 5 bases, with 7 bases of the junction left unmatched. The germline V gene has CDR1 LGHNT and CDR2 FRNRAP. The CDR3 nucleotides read TGTGCTAGTGGTACAGGACAGGGGGTTGGAGATACGCAGTATTTT. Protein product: CASGTGQGVGDTQYF. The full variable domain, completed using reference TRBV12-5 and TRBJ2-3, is DARVTQTPRHKVTEMGQEVTMRCQPILGHNTVFWYRQTMMQGLELLAYFRNRAPLDDSGMPKDRFSAEMPDATLATLKIQPSEPRDSAVYFCASGTGQGVGDTQYFGPGTRLTVL.

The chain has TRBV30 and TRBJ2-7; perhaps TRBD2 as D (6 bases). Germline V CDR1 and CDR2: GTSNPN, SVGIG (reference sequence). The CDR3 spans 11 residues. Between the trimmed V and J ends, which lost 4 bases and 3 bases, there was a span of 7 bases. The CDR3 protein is CAWTEGYEQYF. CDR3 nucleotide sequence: TGTGCCTGGACGGAGGGCTACGAGCAGTACTTC.

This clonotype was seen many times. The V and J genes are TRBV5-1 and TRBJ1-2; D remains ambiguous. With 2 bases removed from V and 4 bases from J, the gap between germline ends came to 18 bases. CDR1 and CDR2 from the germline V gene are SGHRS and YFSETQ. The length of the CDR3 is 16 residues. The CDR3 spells CASSLSSAVAGYGYTF. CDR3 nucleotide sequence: TGCGCCAGCAGCTTAAGTTCGGCCGTTGCTGGCTATGGCTACACCTTC.

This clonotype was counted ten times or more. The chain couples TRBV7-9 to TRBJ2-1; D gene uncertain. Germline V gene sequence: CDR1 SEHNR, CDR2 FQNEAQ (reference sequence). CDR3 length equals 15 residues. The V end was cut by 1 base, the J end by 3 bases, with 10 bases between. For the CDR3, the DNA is TGTGCCAGCAGCTTAGTGGTAGCTCTCTACAATGAGCAGTTCTTC. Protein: CASSLVVALYNEQFF. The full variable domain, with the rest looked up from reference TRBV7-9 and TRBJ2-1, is DTGVSQNPRHKITKRGQNVTFRCDPISEHNRLYWYRQTLGQGPEFLTYFQNEAQLEKSRLLSDRFSAERPKGSFSTLEIQRTEQGDSAMYLCASSLVVALYNEQFFGPGTRLTVL.

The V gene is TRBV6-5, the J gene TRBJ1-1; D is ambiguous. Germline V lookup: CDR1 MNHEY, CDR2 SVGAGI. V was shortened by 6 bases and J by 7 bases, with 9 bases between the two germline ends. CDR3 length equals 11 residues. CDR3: CASSLNGEAFF. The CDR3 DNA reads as TGTGCCAGCAGCTTAAACGGTGAAGCTTTCTTT.

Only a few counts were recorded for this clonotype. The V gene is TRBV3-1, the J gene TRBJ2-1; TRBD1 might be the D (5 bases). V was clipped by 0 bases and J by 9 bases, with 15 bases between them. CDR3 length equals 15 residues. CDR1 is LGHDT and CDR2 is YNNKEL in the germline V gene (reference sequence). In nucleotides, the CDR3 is TGTGCCAGCAGCCAAGAGCCGGACATAACCCCTGAGCAGTTCTTC. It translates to CASSQEPDITPEQFF.

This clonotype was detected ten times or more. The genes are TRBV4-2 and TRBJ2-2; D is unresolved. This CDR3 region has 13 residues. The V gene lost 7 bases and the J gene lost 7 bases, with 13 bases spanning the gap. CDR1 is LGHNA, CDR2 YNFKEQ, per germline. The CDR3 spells CASTMRPFGELFF. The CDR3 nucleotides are TGTGCCAGCACCATGCGACCGTTCGGGGAGCTGTTTTTT.

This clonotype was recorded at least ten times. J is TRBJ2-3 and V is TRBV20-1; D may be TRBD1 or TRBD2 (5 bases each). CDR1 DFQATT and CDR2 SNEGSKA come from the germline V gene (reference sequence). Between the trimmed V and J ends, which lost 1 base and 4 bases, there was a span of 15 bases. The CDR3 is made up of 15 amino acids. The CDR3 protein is CSARGVQDLADTQYF. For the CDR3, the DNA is TGCAGTGCTAGAGGGGTACAGGACTTGGCAGATACGCAGTATTTT.

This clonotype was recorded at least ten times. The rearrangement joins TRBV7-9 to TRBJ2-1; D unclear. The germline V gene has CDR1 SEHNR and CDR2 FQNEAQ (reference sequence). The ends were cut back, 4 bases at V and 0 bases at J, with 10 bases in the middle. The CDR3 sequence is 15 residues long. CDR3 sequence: CASSSRWGSYNEQFF. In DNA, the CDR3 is TGTGCCAGCAGCTCAAGGTGGGGCTCCTACAATGAGCAGTTCTTC.